Each of the 30 T cell receptor beta chains below was sequenced from the same sample in a study of blood T cell repertoires in COVID-19 (dated by TCRdb to 2018 to 2021). Library creation used the immunoSEQ multiplex PCR assay. In its TCRdb copy, this immuneACCESS table keeps in-frame sequences only and misses some clones. Where compared with another copy, unresolved V genes explain less than half of these, and the others have no known cause. The sample table lists about 180,000 clones, about 81% of them with a count of one. The top ten clonotypes cover roughly 10% of the sample. Source material: peripheral blood. The receptors shown here come from a woman of 80 years or more with COVID-19, enrolled during active disease.

Worth noting for this clone: This sample also contains other DNA sequences that code for the same CDR3. The gene calls are TRBV12-3 or TRBV12-4 and TRBJ2-7; D is perhaps TRBD2 (5 bases). The CDR3 is 12 residues long. Trimming cost V 3 bases and J 4 bases, with 7 bases left between them. The CDR3 is CASSLSGYEQYF. The DNA for the CDR3 is TGTGCCAGCAGTTTGTCGGGGTACGAGCAGTACTTC.

This rearrangement joins TRBV7-9 to TRBJ2-5; tentative D call: TRBD2 (7 bases). Trimming shortened V by 5 bases and J by 7 bases, and 23 bases separated the two germline ends. The CDR3 loop spans 16 amino acids. CDR1 SEHNR and CDR2 FQNEAQ come from the germline V gene (reference sequence). The CDR3 nucleotides are TGTGCCAGCAGCACCCCCACCGGACAGTGGGGGGGGACCCAGTACTTC. Translation gives CASSTPTGQWGGTQYF.

J is TRBJ2-2 and V is TRBV9; 10 nucleotides align to TRBD2. CDR3 size: 16 residues. Germline trimming cut 4 bases from V and 5 bases from J; bases unmatched to any gene: 8. Per the germline V gene, CDR1 is SGDLS and CDR2 is YYNGEE. The CDR3 reads CASSPLAGDRTGELFF. CDR3 nucleotides: TGTGCCAGCAGCCCCCTAGCGGGAGATCGGACCGGGGAGCTGTTTTTT.

DNA of the CDR3: TGTGCCAGCAGCTTGGACGGGGGGTCCAGTGAGCAGTTCTTC. It yields the protein CASSLDGGSSEQFF. The V call is TRBV5-4, the J call TRBJ2-1; TRBD2 matches at 7 bases. Trimming took 0 bases from V and 9 from J; bases not matched to a gene: 6. The CDR3 is made up of 14 amino acids. CDR1 SGHNT and CDR2 YYREEE come from the germline V gene (reference sequence).

The CDR3 DNA reads TGTGCCAGCTCCCCAGTGGCCCGACTTACCTACAATGAGCAGTTCTTC. Translation gives CASSPVARLTYNEQFF. The chain uses TRBV7-9 and TRBJ2-1; D is uncertain. V lost 8 bases and J 2 bases, leaving 19 bases between the germline ends. The CDR3 consists of 16 residues. Looked up from germline, CDR1 is SEHNR and CDR2 is FQNEAQ (reference sequence).

This clone was seen more than once but under ten times. The chain combines TRBV7-2 with TRBJ2-7, with a tentative D call TRBD2 (5 bases). Trimming cost V 3 bases and J 2 bases, with 14 bases left between them. The germline CDR1 and CDR2 sequences are SGHTA and FQGNSA. The CDR3 totals 15 residues. The CDR3 region is CASSFSDAQAYEQYF. CDR3 bases: TGTGCCAGCAGCTTTAGCGACGCGCAAGCCTACGAGCAGTACTTC.

This chain joins TRBV4-2 and TRBJ2-1; 12 nucleotides match TRBD2. Trimming at V came to 1 base and at J to 9 bases, leaving 10 bases not matched to a gene. This CDR3 has 17 residues. Germline V lookup: CDR1 LGHNA, CDR2 YNFKEQ. The CDR3 bases are TGTGCCAGCAGCCAAGTTCTAGCGGGGGGGTTTTCAGGTGAGCAGTTCTTC. This encodes CASSQVLAGGFSGEQFF.

This clone occurred once. The chain links TRBV18 to TRBJ1-5; the D gene is possibly TRBD1 (6 bases). Germline lookup yields CDR1 KGHSH and CDR2 LQKENI. Trimming took off 3 bases at V and 3 bases at J, with 12 bases between the two ends. The CDR3 covers 15 residues. CDR3 protein: CASSPSDRPNQPQHF. The CDR3 coding sequence is TGTGCCAGCTCACCCTCGGACAGACCCAATCAGCCCCAGCATTTT.

J is TRBJ2-1 and V is TRBV27; 13 bases match TRBD2. With V trimmed by 6 bases and J by 8 bases, 7 bases remained unmatched. The CDR3 consists of 15 residues. Germline V CDR1 and CDR2: MNHEY, SMNVEV (reference sequence). This chain's CDR3 is CASRDTSGRADEQFF. The CDR3 bases are TGTGCCAGCAGGGACACTAGCGGGAGGGCCGATGAGCAGTTCTTC.

This clone was recorded only once. The chain has TRBV6-2 or TRBV6-3 and TRBJ1-3; possible D gene TRBD1, 6 bases. The V end lost 7 bases, the J end lost 4 bases, and 14 bases lay between the germline ends. The V gene's germline CDR1 is MNHEY and CDR2 SVGEGT. The CDR3 loop spans 14 amino acids. Written as DNA, the CDR3 is TGTGCCAGCATCCCAGGGGTGACCGGAAACACCATATATTTT. Protein: CASIPGVTGNTIYF.

V gene TRBV28 combines with J gene TRBJ1-2, with 7 bases aligning to TRBD1. V was clipped by 7 bases and J by 8 bases; unmatched bases: 19. The CDR3 extends over 16 amino acids. From germline, CDR1 is MDHEN and CDR2 SYDVKM. In DNA form, the CDR3 reads TGTGCCAGCATACCCCAAGGGGGAGACAGGGAGAAGGGCTACACCTTC. It encodes CASIPQGGDREKGYTF.

The chain has TRBV4-1 and TRBJ2-3, with D unclear. Trimming left V 1 base short and J 2 bases short, with 16 bases between. Germline V CDR1 and CDR2: MGHRA, YSYEKL. The CDR3 is 17 amino acids. This CDR3 is CASSQADLSDATDTQYF. The CDR3 DNA reads as TGCGCCAGCAGCCAAGCTGACCTAAGCGACGCCACAGATACGCAGTATTTT.

The chain couples TRBV11-2 to TRBJ2-2, with D possibly being TRBD1 (6 bases). Trimming removed 5 bases from V and 2 bases from J, with 12 bases in between. The CDR3 extends over 15 amino acids. Per germline, CDR1 SGHAT and CDR2 FQNNGV. The CDR3 sequence is CASSITQGNTGELFF. CDR3 sequence (DNA): TGTGCCAGCAGCATCACACAGGGAAACACCGGGGAGCTGTTTTTT.

In its sample, this clone was seen a few times. V and J are TRBV7-9 and TRBJ1-1; maybe TRBD1 (6 bases). V lost 3 bases and J 4 bases, leaving 12 bases between the germline ends. CDR1 and CDR2 from the germline V gene are SEHNR and FQNEAQ (reference sequence). The CDR3 sequence is 14 residues long. Here the CDR3 reads CASSFAGVVTEAFF. DNA of the CDR3: TGTGCCAGCAGCTTTGCAGGGGTTGTCACTGAAGCTTTCTTT.

The chain uses TRBV5-5 and TRBJ2-1; possibly TRBD2 for D (5 bases). With 0 bases removed from V and 3 bases from J, the gap between germline ends came to 10 bases. The CDR3 has 15 amino acids. Germline CDR1 SGHKS, CDR2 YYEKEE (reference sequence). The CDR3 region has the DNA TGTGCCAGCAGCTTGGGAGCGGTCCTCTACAATGAGCAGTTCTTC. Translation: CASSLGAVLYNEQFF.

The V gene is TRBV6-2 or TRBV6-3, the J gene TRBJ1-2; 9 bases are a match to TRBD1. The ends lost 0 bases at V and 4 bases at J; junction bases unmatched: 0. Germline V gene data show CDR1 as MNHEY and CDR2 as SVGEGT. The CDR3 spans 14 residues. The chain's CDR3 is CASSYSTGGYGYTF. For the CDR3, the DNA is TGTGCCAGCAGTTACTCGACAGGGGGCTATGGCTACACCTTC.

The chain employs TRBV27 and TRBJ1-1; the D gene is possibly TRBD1 (6 bases). The CDR3 loop spans 15 amino acids. Germline assignment: CDR1 MNHEY and CDR2 SMNVEV (reference sequence). V lost 5 bases, J lost 0 bases, and 13 bases lay in between. The CDR3 DNA follows: TGTGCCAGCAGTGGACAGAGTCTCATGAACACTGAAGCTTTCTTT. Its translation: CASSGQSLMNTEAFF.

This chain links TRBV29-1 with TRBJ2-3, with TRBD2 matching 14 bases. Germline V gene sequence: CDR1 SQVTM, CDR2 ANQGSEA. The CDR3 is 15 amino acids. V lost 5 bases to trimming and J lost 8 bases; unmatched junction nucleotides: 9. The CDR3 protein is CSVQGLAGADLTQYF. In DNA, the CDR3 is TGCAGCGTTCAGGGACTAGCGGGGGCGGACCTTACGCAGTATTTT.

The chain recombines TRBV19 with TRBJ1-2; TRBD1 is a possible D gene (5 bases). CDR3 length: 14 amino acids. Trimming pared 0 bases from V and 4 bases from J, leaving 9 bases between. From germline, CDR1 is LNHDA and CDR2 SQIVND (reference sequence). CDR3 DNA: TGTGCCAGTAGTATAGAGAGGGGACTCTATGGCTACACCTTC. This translates into CASSIERGLYGYTF.

The rearrangement uses TRBV18 and TRBJ2-6, with D possibly TRBD1 on 6 matching bases. There are 17 residues in the CDR3. V was pared by 8 bases and J by 2 bases, with 19 bases between. Germline values: CDR1 KGHSH, CDR2 LQKENI. The chain's CDR3 is CASRRAGDVAGANVLTF. In DNA form, the CDR3 reads TGTGCCAGCCGCCGAGCAGGGGATGTAGCTGGGGCCAACGTCCTGACTTTC.

The chain combines TRBV10-3 with TRBJ2-7; 7 bases fit TRBD1. V trimming: 0 bases; J trimming: 3 bases; junction bases outside the gene matches: 8. The CDR3 has 16 residues. Germline loops: CDR1 ENHRY, CDR2 SYGVKD. The CDR3 coding sequence is TGTGCCATCAGTGAGTCCCGACAGGGACCCAGCTACGAGCAGTACTTC. Residues: CAISESRQGPSYEQYF.

A single count supports this clone. The genes are TRBV4-3 and TRBJ1-2, with D perhaps matching TRBD1 (5 bases). V lost 0 bases, J lost 8 bases, and 16 bases lay in between. This CDR3 contains 15 residues. Looked up from germline, CDR1 is LGHNA and CDR2 is YSLEER. CDR3 protein: CASSQESAGLLGYTF. CDR3 nucleotides: TGCGCCAGCAGCCAAGAATCGGCAGGGCTGTTAGGCTACACCTTC.

DNA of the CDR3: TGTGCCAGCAGCGGGGGAGGCTTGGGACTAGCGGGAGGTTCTGTCACCGGGGAGCTGTTTTTT. Amino acids: CASSGGGLGLAGGSVTGELFF. The gene calls are TRBV21-1 and TRBJ2-2; TRBD2, as called in the table, went unchecked against the DNA. TRBV21-1 counts as a pseudogene. The CDR3 covers 21 residues.

With regard to this clone: This specimen includes other DNA sequences encoding the same CDR3. The chain has TRBV18 and TRBJ1-3; possibly TRBD1 for D (5 bases). This CDR3 has 14 residues. With 3 bases removed from V and 3 bases from J, the gap between germline ends came to 9 bases. The germline V gene encodes CDR1 KGHSH and CDR2 LQKENI. The CDR3: CASSPTQGGNTIYF. Here the CDR3 DNA reads TGTGCCAGCTCACCCACCCAGGGTGGAAACACCATATATTTT.

The chain couples TRBV7-9 to TRBJ2-2, with a tentative D call TRBD1 (6 bases). Trimming removed 6 bases from V and 1 base from J, with 18 bases in between. Germline V gene lookup returns CDR1 SEHNR and CDR2 FQNEAQ (reference sequence). The CDR3 runs to 17 residues. CDR3 DNA sequence: TGTGCCAGCAGTCCCAAGGGGGACATACAGAACACCGGGGAGCTGTTTTTT. Its protein product is CASSPKGDIQNTGELFF. Combining the CDR3 with reference TRBV7-9 and TRBJ2-2 gives the whole variable domain DTGVSQNPRHKITKRGQNVTFRCDPISEHNRLYWYRQTLGQGPEFLTYFQNEAQLEKSRLLSDRFSAERPKGSFSTLEIQRTEQGDSAMYLCASSPKGDIQNTGELFFGEGSRLTVL.

The table lists this clone with a count of one. The genes are TRBV9 and TRBJ2-3, with 12 nucleotides matching TRBD2. The ends lost 4 bases at V and 4 bases at J; junction bases unmatched: 7. Germline V gene lookup returns CDR1 SGDLS and CDR2 YYNGEE. The CDR3 has 16 amino acids. The CDR3 here is CASSIGLAGFPDTQYF. DNA of the CDR3: TGTGCCAGCAGCATTGGACTAGCGGGATTTCCAGATACGCAGTATTTT.

This chain uses TRBV29-1 with TRBJ1-1; TRBD1 matches 9 bases. V gave up 6 bases and J gave up 3 bases; unmatched junction bases: 5. Germline CDR1 is SQVTM and CDR2 is ANQGSEA. This CDR3 is 13 amino acids long. The CDR3 coding sequence is TGCAGCGTCACCACAGGGGGCGACACTGAAGCTTTCTTT. Its protein is CSVTTGGDTEAFF.

This rearrangement joins TRBV30 to TRBJ2-5; 7 nucleotides match TRBD1. Germline CDR1 GTSNPN, CDR2 SVGIG (reference sequence). There are 13 residues in the CDR3. The trim removed 0 bases at V and 4 bases at J, leaving 2 bases unmatched. The CDR3 DNA follows: TGTGCCTGGAGTGTAGGGACAGTAGAGACCCAGTACTTC. Translating gives CAWSVGTVETQYF.

The J gene is TRBJ2-3, the V gene TRBV7-9; D is perhaps TRBD2 (6 bases). Germline V gene lookup returns CDR1 SEHNR and CDR2 FQNEAQ (reference sequence). The ends were cut back, 3 bases at V and 0 bases at J, with 7 bases in the middle. The CDR3 length is 14 residues. The CDR3 bases are TGTGCCAGCAGCTTTGCGGGGAGCACAGATACGCAGTATTTT. Its protein product is CASSFAGSTDTQYF.

In its sample, this clone was seen a few times. The V call is TRBV6-5, the J call TRBJ2-2; 8 bases agree with TRBD1. The CDR3 consists of 14 residues. After removal of 10 bases from V and 2 bases from J, the junction contained 6 bases not matched to a gene. Germline CDR1 reads MNHEY; CDR2 reads SVGAGI. CDR3: CAIPGQVNTGELFF. The CDR3 DNA reads TGTGCCATACCGGGACAGGTTAACACCGGGGAGCTGTTTTTT.